Listed below are T cell receptor beta chains from one sample, sequenced in a study of T cell responses to AZD1222 COVID-19 vaccine. The repertoire was sequenced with immunoSEQ multiplex PCR; TCRdb's copy has only in-frame clones and lacks some. The repertoire holds roughly 100,000 clones, with roughly nine tenths as singletons. Material: peripheral blood, obtained on day 0 of AZD1222 vaccination. These receptor sequences come from an adult in good health. The CDR3 runs from the conserved cysteine through the conserved F or W. A D gene is named only where the DNA matches it firmly. Some rows mark clone size as missing; the rest say once, few, many or name a class of expanded clone.

CDR3 length: 13
clone size: few
D gene: TRBD1
J gene: TRBJ1-2
V gene: TRBV29-1
CDR3 protein: CSVETGGDYGYTF
CDR3 DNA: TGCAGCGTCGAAACAGGGGGGGACTATGGCTACACCTTC

CDR3 length: 13
clone size: once
D gene: .
J gene: TRBJ1-2
V gene: TRBV29-1
CDR3 protein: CSVESGSNYGYTF
CDR3 DNA: TGCAGCGTTGAGTCGGGGTCTAACTATGGCTACACCTTC

CDR3 length: 15
clone size: .
D gene: .
J gene: TRBJ1-3
V gene: TRBV7-9
CDR3 protein: CASSLGQRSGNTIYF
CDR3 DNA: TGTGCCAGCAGCTTAGGACAACGCTCTGGAAACACCATATATTTT

CDR3 length: 13
clone size: once
D gene: .
J gene: TRBJ2-2
V gene: TRBV30
CDR3 protein: CAWSDRNTGELFF
CDR3 DNA: TGTGCCTGGTCCGACAGGAACACCGGGGAGCTGTTTTTT

CDR3 length: 15
clone size: .
D gene: TRBD1
J gene: TRBJ1-6
V gene: TRBV2
CDR3 protein: CASSEDRGPISPLHF
CDR3 DNA: TGTGCCAGCAGTGAGGACAGGGGGCCCATTTCACCCCTCCACTTT

CDR3 length: 14
clone size: .
D gene: TRBD1
J gene: TRBJ1-1
V gene: TRBV5-1
CDR3 protein: CASSLVGQGTEAFF
CDR3 DNA: TGCGCCAGCAGCTTGGTCGGACAGGGCACTGAAGCTTTCTTT

CDR3 length: 15
clone size: few
D gene: .
J gene: TRBJ1-2
V gene: TRBV19
CDR3 protein: CASSIVDPRKGGYTF
CDR3 DNA: TGTGCCAGTAGTATAGTAGACCCTCGGAAGGGGGGCTACACCTTC

CDR3 length: 13
clone size: .
D gene: .
J gene: TRBJ1-1
V gene: TRBV3-1/TRBV3-2
CDR3 protein: CASSQNFRLEAFF
CDR3 DNA: TGTGCCAGCAGCCAAAATTTTCGTCTTGAAGCTTTCTTT

CDR3 length: 14
clone size: .
D gene: TRBD1
J gene: TRBJ1-6
V gene: TRBV11-2
CDR3 protein: CASSTGQGLGPLHF
CDR3 DNA: TGTGCCAGCAGCACGGGACAGGGTTTGGGACCCCTCCACTTT

CDR3 length: 14
clone size: once
D gene: .
J gene: TRBJ2-3
V gene: TRBV4-3
CDR3 protein: CASSQVRFGDTQYF
CDR3 DNA: TGCGCCAGCAGCCAAGTGCGGTTCGGGGATACGCAGTATTTT

CDR3 length: 18
clone size: once
D gene: .
J gene: TRBJ2-7
V gene: TRBV27
CDR3 protein: CASSPTGPSSSASYEQYF
CDR3 DNA: TGTGCCAGCAGTCCAACCGGGCCTTCAAGTTCCGCCTCCTACGAGCAGTACTTC

CDR3 length: 15
clone size: .
D gene: .
J gene: TRBJ1-3
V gene: TRBV30
CDR3 protein: CAWSLTDYSGNTIYF
CDR3 DNA: TGTGCCTGGAGTCTTACGGATTACTCTGGAAACACCATATATTTT

CDR3 length: 16
clone size: .
D gene: TRBD1
J gene: TRBJ1-1
V gene: TRBV11-1
CDR3 protein: CASSLPPGGMNTEAFF
CDR3 DNA: TGTGCCAGCAGCTTACCCCCAGGGGGAATGAACACTGAAGCTTTCTTT

CDR3 length: 16
clone size: .
D gene: .
J gene: TRBJ1-1
V gene: TRBV5-1
CDR3 protein: CASSLEVPWMGTEAFF
CDR3 DNA: TGCGCCAGCAGCTTGGAAGTGCCCTGGATGGGCACTGAAGCTTTCTTT

CDR3 length: 15
clone size: few
D gene: TRBD1
J gene: TRBJ2-5
V gene: TRBV2
CDR3 protein: CASSLTGLGEETQYF
CDR3 DNA: TGTGCCAGCAGTTTGACAGGGCTTGGGGAAGAGACCCAGTACTTC

CDR3 length: 15
clone size: .
D gene: TRBD2
J gene: TRBJ2-5
V gene: TRBV11-3
CDR3 protein: CASSLAGGPAETQYF
CDR3 DNA: TGTGCCAGCAGTCTAGCGGGGGGGCCTGCCGAGACCCAGTACTTC

CDR3 length: 14
clone size: once
D gene: .
J gene: TRBJ1-5
V gene: TRBV7-9
CDR3 protein: CASSRDIRGQPQHF
CDR3 DNA: TGTGCCAGCAGCCGGGACATCCGGGGGCAGCCCCAGCATTTT

CDR3 length: 16
clone size: .
D gene: TRBD1
J gene: TRBJ1-2
V gene: TRBV27
CDR3 protein: CASSSQWTTGGYGYTF
CDR3 DNA: TGTGCCAGCAGTTCCCAATGGACGACAGGGGGATATGGCTACACCTTC

CDR3 length: 13
clone size: .
D gene: .
J gene: TRBJ1-2
V gene: TRBV30
CDR3 protein: CAWSVGEKGGYTF
CDR3 DNA: TGTGCCTGGAGTGTGGGGGAAAAGGGTGGCTACACCTTC

CDR3 length: 14
clone size: .
D gene: TRBD1
J gene: TRBJ1-5
V gene: TRBV10-3
CDR3 protein: CATQPGGWDQPQHF
CDR3 DNA: TGTGCCACCCAGCCAGGGGGCTGGGATCAGCCCCAGCATTTT

CDR3 length: 12
clone size: .
D gene: .
J gene: TRBJ2-1
V gene: TRBV12-3/TRBV12-4
CDR3 protein: CASQGSGNEQFF
CDR3 DNA: TGTGCCAGCCAGGGTTCTGGCAATGAGCAGTTCTTC